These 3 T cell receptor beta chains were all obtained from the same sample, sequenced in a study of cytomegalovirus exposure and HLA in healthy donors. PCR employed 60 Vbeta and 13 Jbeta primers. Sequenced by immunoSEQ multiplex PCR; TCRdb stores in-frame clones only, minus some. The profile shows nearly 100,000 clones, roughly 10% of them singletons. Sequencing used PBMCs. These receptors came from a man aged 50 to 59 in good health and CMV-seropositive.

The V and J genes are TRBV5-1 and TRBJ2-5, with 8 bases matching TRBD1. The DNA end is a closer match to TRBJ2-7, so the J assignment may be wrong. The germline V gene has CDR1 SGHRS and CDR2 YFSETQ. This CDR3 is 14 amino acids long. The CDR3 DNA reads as TGCGCCAGCAGCGTCGACAGGGGAATCTACGAGCAGTACTTC. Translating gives CASSVDRGIYEQYF.

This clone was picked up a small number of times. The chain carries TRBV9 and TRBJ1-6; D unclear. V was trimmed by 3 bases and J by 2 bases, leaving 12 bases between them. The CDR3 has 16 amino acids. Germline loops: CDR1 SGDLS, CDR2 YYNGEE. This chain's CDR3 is CASSAHEGPYNSPLHF. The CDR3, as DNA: TGTGCCAGCAGCGCCCATGAGGGTCCCTATAATTCACCCCTCCACTTT. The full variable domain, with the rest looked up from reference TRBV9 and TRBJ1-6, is DSGVTQTPKHLITATGQRVTLRCSPRSGDLSVYWYQQSLDQGLQFLIQYYNGEERAKGNILERFSAQQFPDLHSELNLSSLELGDSALYFCASSAHEGPYNSPLHFGNGTRLTVT.

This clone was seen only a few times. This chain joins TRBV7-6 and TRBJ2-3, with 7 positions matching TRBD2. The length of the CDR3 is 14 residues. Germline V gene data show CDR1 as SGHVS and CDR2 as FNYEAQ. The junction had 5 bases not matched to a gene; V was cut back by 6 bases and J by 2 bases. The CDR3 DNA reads TGTGCCAGCAGTGAAGCGGGAACCACAGATACGCAGTATTTT. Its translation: CASSEAGTTDTQYF.